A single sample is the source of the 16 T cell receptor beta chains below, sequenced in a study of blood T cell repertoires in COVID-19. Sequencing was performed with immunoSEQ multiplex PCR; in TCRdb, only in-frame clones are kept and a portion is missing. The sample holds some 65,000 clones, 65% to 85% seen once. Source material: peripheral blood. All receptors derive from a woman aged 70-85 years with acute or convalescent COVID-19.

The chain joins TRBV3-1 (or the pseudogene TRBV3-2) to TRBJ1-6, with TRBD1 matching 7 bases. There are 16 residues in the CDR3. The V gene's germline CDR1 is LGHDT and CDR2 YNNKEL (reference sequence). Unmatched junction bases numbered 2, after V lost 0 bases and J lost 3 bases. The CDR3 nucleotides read TGTGCCAGCAGCCAAGAAGGGGGCTACTATAATTCACCCCTCCACTTT. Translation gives CASSQEGGYYNSPLHF.

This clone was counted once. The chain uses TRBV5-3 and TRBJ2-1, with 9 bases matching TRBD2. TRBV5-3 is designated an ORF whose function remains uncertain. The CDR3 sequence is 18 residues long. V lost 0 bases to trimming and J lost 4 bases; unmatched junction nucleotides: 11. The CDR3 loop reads CARSLGAGGCKVYNEQFF. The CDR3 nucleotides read TGTGCCAGAAGCTTGGGAGCGGGGGGATGTAAGGTTTACAATGAGCAGTTCTTC.

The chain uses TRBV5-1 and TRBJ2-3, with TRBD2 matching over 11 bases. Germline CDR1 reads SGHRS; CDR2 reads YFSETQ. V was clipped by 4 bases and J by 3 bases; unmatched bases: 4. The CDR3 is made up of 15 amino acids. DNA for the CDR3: TGCGCCAGCAGCAATAGCGGGGGGGCTACAGATACGCAGTATTTT. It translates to CASSNSGGATDTQYF.

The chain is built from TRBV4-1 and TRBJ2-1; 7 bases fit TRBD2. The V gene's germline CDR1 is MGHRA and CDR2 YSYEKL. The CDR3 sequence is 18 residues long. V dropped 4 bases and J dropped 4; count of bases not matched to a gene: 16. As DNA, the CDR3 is TGCGCCAGCAGCCCCAAGGGATTAGCGTGGGAGGGGTACAATGAGCAGTTCTTC. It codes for CASSPKGLAWEGYNEQFF.

The CDR3 DNA is TGTGCCAGCAGCGTTAGCGGGACTAGCGGGGGGAAGGGGTTCTTC. It translates to CASSVSGTSGGKGFF. The rearrangement links TRBV11-3 to TRBJ2-1, with 15 bases identical to TRBD2. Trimming cost V 5 bases and J 15 bases; bases outside gene matches: 11. There are 15 residues in the CDR3. Germline V gives CDR1 SGHNT, CDR2 YENEEA.

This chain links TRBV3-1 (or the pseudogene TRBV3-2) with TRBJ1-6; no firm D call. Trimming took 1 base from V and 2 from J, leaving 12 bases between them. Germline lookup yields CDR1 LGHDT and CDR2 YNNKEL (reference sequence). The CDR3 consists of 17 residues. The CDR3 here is CASSQVSGRPYNSPLHF. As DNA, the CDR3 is TGTGCCAGCAGCCAAGTGAGCGGCAGGCCCTATAATTCACCCCTCCACTTT.

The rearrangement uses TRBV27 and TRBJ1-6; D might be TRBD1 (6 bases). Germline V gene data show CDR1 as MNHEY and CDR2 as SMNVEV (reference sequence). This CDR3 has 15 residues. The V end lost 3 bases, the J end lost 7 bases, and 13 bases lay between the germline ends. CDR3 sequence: CASSFLGAGNSPLHF. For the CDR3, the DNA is TGTGCCAGCAGTTTTTTGGGGGCTGGGAATTCACCCCTCCACTTT.

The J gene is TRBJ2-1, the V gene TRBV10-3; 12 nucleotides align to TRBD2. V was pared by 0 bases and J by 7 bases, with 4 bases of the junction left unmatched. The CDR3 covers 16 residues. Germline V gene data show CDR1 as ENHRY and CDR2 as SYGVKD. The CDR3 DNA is TGTGCCATCAGTGAGTCGTCTAGCGGGGGGGGAAATGAGCAGTTCTTC. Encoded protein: CAISESSSGGGNEQFF.

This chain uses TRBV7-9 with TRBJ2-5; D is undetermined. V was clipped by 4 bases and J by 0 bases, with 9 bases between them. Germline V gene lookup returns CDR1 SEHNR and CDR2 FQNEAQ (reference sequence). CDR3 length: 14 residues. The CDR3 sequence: CASSSGPDQETQYF. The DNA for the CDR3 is TGTGCCAGCAGCTCAGGTCCAGACCAAGAGACCCAGTACTTC.

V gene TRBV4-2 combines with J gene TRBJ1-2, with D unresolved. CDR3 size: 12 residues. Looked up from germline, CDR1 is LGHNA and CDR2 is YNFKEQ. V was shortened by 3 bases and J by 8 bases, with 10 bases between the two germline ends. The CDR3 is CASSHRGGGYTF. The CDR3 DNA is TGTGCCAGCAGCCATCGAGGTGGGGGCTACACCTTC.

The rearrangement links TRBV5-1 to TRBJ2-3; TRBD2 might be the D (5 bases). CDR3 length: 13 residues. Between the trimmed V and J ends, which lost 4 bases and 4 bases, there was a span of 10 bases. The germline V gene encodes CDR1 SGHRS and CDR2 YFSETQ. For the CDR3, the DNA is TGCGCCAGCAGCCCCGGGGTGTCAGATACGCAGTATTTT. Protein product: CASSPGVSDTQYF.

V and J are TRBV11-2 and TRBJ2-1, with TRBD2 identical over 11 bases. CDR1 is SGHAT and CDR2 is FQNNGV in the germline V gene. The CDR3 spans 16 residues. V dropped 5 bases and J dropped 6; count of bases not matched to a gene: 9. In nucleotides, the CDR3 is TGTGCCAGCAGCCTCTTAGCGGGGGGGGCGGTCAATGAGCAGTTCTTC. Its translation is CASSLLAGGAVNEQFF.

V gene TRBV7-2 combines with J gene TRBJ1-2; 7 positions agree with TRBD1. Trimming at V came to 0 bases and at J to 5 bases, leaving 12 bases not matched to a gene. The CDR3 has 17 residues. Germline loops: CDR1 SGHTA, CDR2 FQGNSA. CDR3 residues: CASSLALSEGAQYGYTF. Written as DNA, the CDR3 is TGTGCCAGCAGCTTAGCGCTCTCGGAGGGGGCGCAATATGGCTACACCTTC.

In DNA form, the CDR3 reads TGTGCCAGCAGCCAAGATTGGGCGTACACAGATACGCAGTATTTT. Amino acids: CASSQDWAYTDTQYF. This sequence joins TRBV3-1 (or the pseudogene TRBV3-2) and TRBJ2-3; no clear D gene. The V end lost 0 bases, the J end lost 2 bases, and 9 bases lay between the germline ends. Germline CDR1 LGHDT, CDR2 YNNKEL (reference sequence). The CDR3 is made up of 15 amino acids.

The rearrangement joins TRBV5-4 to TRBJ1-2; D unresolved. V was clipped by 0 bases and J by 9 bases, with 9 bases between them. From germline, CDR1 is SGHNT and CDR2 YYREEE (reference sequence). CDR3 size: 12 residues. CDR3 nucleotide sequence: TGTGCCAGCAGCTTGGACGCGGTCAGCTACACCTTC. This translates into CASSLDAVSYTF.

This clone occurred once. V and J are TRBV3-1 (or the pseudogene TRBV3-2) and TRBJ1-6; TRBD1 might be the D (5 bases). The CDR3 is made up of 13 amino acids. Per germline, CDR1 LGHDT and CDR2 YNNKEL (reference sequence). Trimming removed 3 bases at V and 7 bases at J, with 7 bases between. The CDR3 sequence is CASSQGLNSPLHF. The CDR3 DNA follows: TGTGCCAGCAGCCAGGGGCTGAATTCACCCCTCCACTTT.